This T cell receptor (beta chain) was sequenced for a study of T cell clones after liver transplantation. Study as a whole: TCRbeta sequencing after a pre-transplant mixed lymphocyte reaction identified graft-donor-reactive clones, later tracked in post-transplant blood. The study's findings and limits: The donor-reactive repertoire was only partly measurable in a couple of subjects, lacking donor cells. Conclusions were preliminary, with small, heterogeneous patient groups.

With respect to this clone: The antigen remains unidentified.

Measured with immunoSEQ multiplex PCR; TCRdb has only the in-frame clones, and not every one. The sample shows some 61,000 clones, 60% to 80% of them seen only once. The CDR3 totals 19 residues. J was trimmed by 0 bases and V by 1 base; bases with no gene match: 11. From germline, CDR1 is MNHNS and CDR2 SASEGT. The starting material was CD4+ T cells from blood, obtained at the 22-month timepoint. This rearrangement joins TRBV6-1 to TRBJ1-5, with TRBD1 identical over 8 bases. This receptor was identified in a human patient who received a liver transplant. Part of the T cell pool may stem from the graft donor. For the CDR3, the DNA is TGTGCCAGCAGTGAAGAGTTTCACAGGGGGTCGCATAGCAATCAGCCCCAGCATTTT. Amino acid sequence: CASSEEFHRGSHSNQPQHF.